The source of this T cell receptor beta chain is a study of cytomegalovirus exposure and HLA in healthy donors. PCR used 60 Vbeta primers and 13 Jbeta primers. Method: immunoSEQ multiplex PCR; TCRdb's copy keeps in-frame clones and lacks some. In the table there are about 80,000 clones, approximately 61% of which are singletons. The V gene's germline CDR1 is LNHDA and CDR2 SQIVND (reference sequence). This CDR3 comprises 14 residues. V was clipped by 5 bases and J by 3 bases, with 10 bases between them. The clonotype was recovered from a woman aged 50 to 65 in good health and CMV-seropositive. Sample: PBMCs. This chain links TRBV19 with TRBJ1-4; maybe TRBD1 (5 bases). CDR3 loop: CASSLGEANEKLFF. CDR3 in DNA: TGTGCCAGTAGTCTGGGGGAGGCTAATGAAAAACTGTTTTTT. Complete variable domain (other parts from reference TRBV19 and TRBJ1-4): DGGITQSPKYLFRKEGQNVTLSCEQNLNHDAMYWYRQDPGQGLRLIYYSQIVNDFQKGDIAEGYSVSREKKESFPLTVTSAQKNPTAFYLCASSLGEANEKLFFGSGTQLSVL.